Listed below are T cell receptor beta chains from one sample, sequenced in a study of human T cells and chemical hapten exposure. TCRdb reprocessed the RACE reads via MiXCR and lists one record per CDR3 protein. The table lists around 100,000 distinct CDR3 sequences, approximately 11% of them singletons. The specimen was whole blood, collected in connection with sensitization to the hapten diphenylcyclopropenone (DPC). The receptors shown here come from a woman aged 40 to 55 with alopecia areata. Some clones in this sample may be carry-over from other donors' samples. Both conserved end residues are part of each CDR3. The order of the fields is CDR3 length, clone size, V gene, D gene, J gene, CDR3 protein, CDR3 DNA. A D gene is named only where the DNA matches it firmly. The listing skips clone size in some rows; elsewhere it reads once, few, many or a size class.

13	.	TRBV20-1	TRBD1	TRBJ2-1	CSARGQADNEQFF	TGCAGTGCTAGGGGACAGGCCGACAATGAGCAGTTCTTC
16	many	TRBV4-3	.	TRBJ2-2	CASSQDGPGVPGELFF	TGCGCCAGCAGCCAAGATGGCCCCGGAGTACCCGGGGAGCTGTTTTTT
17	many	TRBV28	.	TRBJ2-7	CASSFGAGQAQSYEQYF	TGTGCCAGCAGTTTTGGTGCAGGACAAGCACAATCCTACGAGCAGTACTTC
15	many	TRBV20-1	TRBD2	TRBJ2-7	CSAGLTSGRRGEQYF	TGCAGTGCTGGACTTACTAGCGGGAGGAGGGGGGAGCAGTACTTC
14	.	TRBV7-8	.	TRBJ2-5	CASSLAAGRETQYF	TGTGCCAGCAGCTTAGCGGCAGGGAGAGAGACCCAGTACTTC
12	few	TRBV29-1	.	TRBJ2-7	CSALQDSYEQYF	TGCAGCGCCCTACAGGACTCCTACGAGCAGTACTTC
13	many	TRBV6-1	.	TRBJ1-2	CASSEVQLIGYTF	TGTGCCAGCAGTGAAGTACAGCTCATTGGCTACACCTTC
17	many	TRBV28	TRBD1	TRBJ2-7	CASSLTGTGISSYEQYF	TGTGCCAGCAGTTTGACCGGGACAGGGATTTCTTCCTACGAGCAGTACTTC
15	.	TRBV11-2	TRBD1	TRBJ2-2	CASSADRGRTGELFF	TGTGCCAGCAGCGCGGACAGGGGGCGAACCGGGGAGCTGTTTTTT
15	.	TRBV19	.	TRBJ1-1	CASSIGRPWGTEAFF	TGTGCCAGTAGTATCGGCAGGCCTTGGGGCACTGAAGCTTTCTTT
13	.	TRBV3-1	.	TRBJ1-1	CASSQSQVTEAFF	TGTGCCAGCAGCCAAAGCCAAGTCACTGAAGCTTTCTTT